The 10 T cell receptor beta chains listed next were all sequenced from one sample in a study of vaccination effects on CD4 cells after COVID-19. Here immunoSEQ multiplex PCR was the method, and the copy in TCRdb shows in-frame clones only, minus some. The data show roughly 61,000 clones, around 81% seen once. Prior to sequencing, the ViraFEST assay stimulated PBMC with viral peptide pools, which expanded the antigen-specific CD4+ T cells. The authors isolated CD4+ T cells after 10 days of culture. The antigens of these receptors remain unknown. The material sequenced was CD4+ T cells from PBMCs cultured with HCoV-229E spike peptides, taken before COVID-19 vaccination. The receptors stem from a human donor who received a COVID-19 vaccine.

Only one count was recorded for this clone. The CDR3 loop reads CASSILLGRPNTEAFF. CDR3 nucleotides: TGTGCCAGTAGTATTCTATTGGGACGACCGAACACTGAAGCTTTCTTT. This chain joins TRBV19 and TRBJ1-1; D is perhaps TRBD1 (5 bases). Germline assignment: CDR1 LNHDA and CDR2 SQIVND (reference sequence). There are 16 residues in the CDR3. V dropped 3 bases and J dropped 1 base, with 15 bases sitting between them.

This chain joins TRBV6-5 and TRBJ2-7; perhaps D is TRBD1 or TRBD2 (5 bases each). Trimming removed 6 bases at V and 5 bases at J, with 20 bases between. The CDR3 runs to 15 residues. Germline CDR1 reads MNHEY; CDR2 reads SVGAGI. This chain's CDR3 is CASSLGARHRDEQYV. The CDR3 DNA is TGTGCCAGCAGCCTCGGGGCCAGGCATCGGGACGAGCAGTACGTC.

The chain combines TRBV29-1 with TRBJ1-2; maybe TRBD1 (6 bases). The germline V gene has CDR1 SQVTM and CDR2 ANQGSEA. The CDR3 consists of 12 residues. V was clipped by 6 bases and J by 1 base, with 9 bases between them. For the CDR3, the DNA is TGCAGCGTGGTGGACAGTAACTATGGCTACACCTTC. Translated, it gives CSVVDSNYGYTF.

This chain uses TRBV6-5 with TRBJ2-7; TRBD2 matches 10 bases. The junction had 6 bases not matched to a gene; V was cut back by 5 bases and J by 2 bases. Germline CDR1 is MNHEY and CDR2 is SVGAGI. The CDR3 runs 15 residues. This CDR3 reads CASSRGAGGAYEQYV. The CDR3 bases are TGTGCCAGCAGTAGAGGAGCGGGGGGGGCCTACGAGCAGTACGTC.

The CDR3 reads CASSLMTGGGTEAFF. Here the CDR3 DNA reads TGTGCCAGCAGCCTAATGACAGGGGGCGGCACTGAAGCTTTCTTT. The chain is built from TRBV5-6 and TRBJ1-1; 10 bases match TRBD1. There are 15 residues in the CDR3. CDR1 and CDR2 (germline): SGHDT, YYEEEE. With 4 bases clipped from V and 4 bases from J, the junction kept 7 bases outside the gene matches. The variable domain in full, with the rest retrieved from reference TRBV5-6 and TRBJ1-1, is DAGVTQSPTHLIKTRGQQVTLRCSPKSGHDTVSWYQQALGQGPQFIFQYYEEEERQRGNFPDRFSGHQFPNYSSELNVNALLLGDSALYLCASSLMTGGGTEAFFGQGTRLTVV.

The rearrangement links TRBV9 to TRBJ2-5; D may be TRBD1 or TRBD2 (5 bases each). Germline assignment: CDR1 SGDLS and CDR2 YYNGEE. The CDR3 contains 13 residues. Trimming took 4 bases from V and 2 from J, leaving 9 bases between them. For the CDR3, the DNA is TGTGCCAGCAGCTGGGACGGTCAAGAGACCCAGTACTTC. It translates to CASSWDGQETQYF. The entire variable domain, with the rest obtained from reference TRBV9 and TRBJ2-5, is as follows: DSGVTQTPKHLITATGQRVTLRCSPRSGDLSVYWYQQSLDQGLQFLIQYYNGEERAKGNILERFSAQQFPDLHSELNLSSLELGDSALYFCASSWDGQETQYFGPGTRLLVL.

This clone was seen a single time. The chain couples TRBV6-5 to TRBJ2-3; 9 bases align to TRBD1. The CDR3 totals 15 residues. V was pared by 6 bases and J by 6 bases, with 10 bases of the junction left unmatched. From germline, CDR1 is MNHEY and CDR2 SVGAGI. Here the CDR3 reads CASRYGTGYGDTQYF. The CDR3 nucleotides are TGTGCCAGCAGATACGGGACAGGGTATGGGGATACGCAGTATTTT.

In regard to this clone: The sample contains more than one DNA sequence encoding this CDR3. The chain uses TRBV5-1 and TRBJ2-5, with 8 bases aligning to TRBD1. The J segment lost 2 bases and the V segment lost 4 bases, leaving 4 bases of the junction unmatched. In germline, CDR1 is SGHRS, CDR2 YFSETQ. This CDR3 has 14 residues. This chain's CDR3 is CASSPGTGQETQYF. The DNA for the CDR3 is TGCGCCAGCAGCCCCGGGACAGGACAAGAGACCCAGTACTTC.

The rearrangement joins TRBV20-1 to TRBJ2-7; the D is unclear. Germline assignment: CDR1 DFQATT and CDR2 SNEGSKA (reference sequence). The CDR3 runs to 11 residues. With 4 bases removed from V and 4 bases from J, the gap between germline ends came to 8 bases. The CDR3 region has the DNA TGCAGTGCTACCACAGCGTACGAGCAGTACGTC. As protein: CSATTAYEQYV.

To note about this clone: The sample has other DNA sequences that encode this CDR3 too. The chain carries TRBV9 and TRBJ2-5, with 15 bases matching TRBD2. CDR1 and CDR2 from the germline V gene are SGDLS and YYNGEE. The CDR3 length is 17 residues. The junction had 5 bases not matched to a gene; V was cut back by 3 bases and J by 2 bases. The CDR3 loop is CASSAGTSGGLQETQYF. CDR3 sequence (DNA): TGTGCCAGCAGCGCCGGGACTAGCGGGGGGCTACAAGAGACCCAGTACTTC.